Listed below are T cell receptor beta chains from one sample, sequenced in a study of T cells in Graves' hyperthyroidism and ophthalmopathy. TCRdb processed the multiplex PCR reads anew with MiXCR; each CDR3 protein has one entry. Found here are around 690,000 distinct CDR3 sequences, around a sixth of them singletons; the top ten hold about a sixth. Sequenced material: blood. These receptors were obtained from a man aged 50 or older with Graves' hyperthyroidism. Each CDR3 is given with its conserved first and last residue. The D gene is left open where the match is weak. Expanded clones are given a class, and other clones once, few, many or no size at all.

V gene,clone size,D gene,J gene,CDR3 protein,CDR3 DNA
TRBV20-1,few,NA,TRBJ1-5,CSASENQPQHF,TGCAGTGCTAGTGAAAATCAGCCCCAGCATTTT
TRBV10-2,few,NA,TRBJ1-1,CASSREVGTEAFF,TGCGCCAGCAGCAGGGAGGTGGGCACTGAAGCTTTCTTT
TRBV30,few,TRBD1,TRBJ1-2,CAWSPTQDRGPTF,TGTGCCTGGAGTCCTACCCAGGACAGGGGGCCTACCTTC
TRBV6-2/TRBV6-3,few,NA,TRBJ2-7,CACIARGLPYEQYF,TGTGCCTGCATTGCCCGGGGGCTACCCTACGAGCAGTACTTC
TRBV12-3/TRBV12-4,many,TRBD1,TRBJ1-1,CASSRTTGGLMNTEAFF,TGTGCCAGCAGTCGCACAACAGGGGGTCTGATGAACACTGAAGCTTTCTTT
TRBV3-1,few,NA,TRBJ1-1,CASSQGMENTEAFF,TGTGCCAGCAGCCAAGGGATGGAGAACACTGAAGCTTTCTTT
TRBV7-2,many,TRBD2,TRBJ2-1,CASSLSGGSGSLEQFF,TGTGCCAGCAGCTTATCGGGAGGCTCCGGGAGTCTTGAGCAGTTCTTC
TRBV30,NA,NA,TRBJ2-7,CALADLPYEQYF,TGTGCCTTGGCGGACCTACCCTACGAGCAGTACTTC
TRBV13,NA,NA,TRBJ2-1,CASSLSGSVGNEQFF,TGTGCCAGCAGCTTATCAGGGAGTGTTGGGAATGAGCAGTTCTTC
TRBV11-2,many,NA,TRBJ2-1,CATRRGYNEQFF,TGTGCCACTCGGCGGGGTTACAATGAGCAGTTCTTC
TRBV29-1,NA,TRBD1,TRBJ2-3,CSVTKGGLTDTQYF,TGCAGCGTCACCAAAGGGGGCCTCACAGATACGCAGTATTTT
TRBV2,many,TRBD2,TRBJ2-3,CASNLGGLAGSSTDTQYF,TGTGCCAGCAACCTGGGGGGACTAGCGGGATCTAGCACAGATACGCAGTATTTT
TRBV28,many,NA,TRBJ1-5,CACSWASGGNNQPQHF,TGTGCCTGTTCTTGGGCCTCGGGGGGAAACAATCAGCCCCAGCATTTT
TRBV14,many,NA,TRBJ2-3,CASSQDTGNTQYF,TGTGCCAGCAGCCAAGATACGGGAAATACGCAGTATTTT
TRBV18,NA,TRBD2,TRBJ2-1,CASSPRLAGTSNNEQFF,TGTGCCAGCTCACCACGACTAGCGGGAACTTCTAATAATGAGCAGTTCTTC
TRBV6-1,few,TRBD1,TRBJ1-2,CASSSYRGQFNYGYTF,TGTGCCAGCAGTTCGTACCGGGGACAGTTTAACTATGGCTACACCTTC
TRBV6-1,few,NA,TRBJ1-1,CASSDESGFSTEAFF,TGTGCCAGCAGTGATGAGTCGGGGTTTTCGACTGAAGCTTTCTTT
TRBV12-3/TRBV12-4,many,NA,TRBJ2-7,CASSLSAEGPYEQYF,TGTGCCAGCAGTTTATCGGCGGAGGGGCCGTACGAGCAGTACTTC
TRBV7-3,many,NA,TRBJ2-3,CASSLTRDPYTDTQYF,TGTGCCAGCAGCTTAACGAGGGACCCCTACACAGATACGCAGTATTTT
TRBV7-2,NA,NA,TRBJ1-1,CASSRSGWTEAFF,TGTGCCAGCAGCCGTTCTGGTTGGACTGAAGCTTTCTTT
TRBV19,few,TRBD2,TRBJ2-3,CASSSQSSGRAPSTDTQYF,TGTGCCAGTAGTTCGCAATCTAGCGGGAGGGCCCCTAGCACAGATACGCAGTATTTT
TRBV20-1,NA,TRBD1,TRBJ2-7,CSAREGRTGVFYEQYF,TGCAGTGCTAGAGAGGGACGGACAGGGGTTTTCTACGAGCAGTACTTC
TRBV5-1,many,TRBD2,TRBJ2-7,CASSLTGLAEPYEQYF,TGCGCCAGCAGCTTAACGGGACTAGCGGAACCCTACGAGCAGTACTTC
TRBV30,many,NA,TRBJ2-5,CAWSVKTQYF,TGTGCCTGGAGTGTGAAGACCCAGTACTTC
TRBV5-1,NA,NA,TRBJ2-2,CASCTGTSYTGELFF,TGCGCCAGCTGTACGGGGACTTCGTACACCGGGGAGCTGTTTTTT
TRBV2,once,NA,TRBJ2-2,CASNLRDFGTGELFF,TGTGCCAGCAATTTGCGGGACTTTGGGACCGGGGAGCTGTTTTTT
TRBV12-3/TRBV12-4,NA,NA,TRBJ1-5,CASSLTEIQPQHF,TGTGCCAGCAGTTTAACAGAAATCCAGCCCCAGCATTTT